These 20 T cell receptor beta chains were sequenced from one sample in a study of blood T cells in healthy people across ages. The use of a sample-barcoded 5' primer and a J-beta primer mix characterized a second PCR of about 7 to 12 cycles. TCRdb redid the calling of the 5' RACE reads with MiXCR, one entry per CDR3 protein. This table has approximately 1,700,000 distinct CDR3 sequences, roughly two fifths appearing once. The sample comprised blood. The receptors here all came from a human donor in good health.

CDR3 sequence: CASRGGQNQPQHF. The CDR3 DNA is TGTGCCAGCAGGGGAGGACAGAATCAGCCCCAGCATTTT. The chain employs TRBV2 and TRBJ1-5, with D possibly TRBD1 on 6 matching bases. Germline lookup yields CDR1 SNHLY and CDR2 FYNNEI. This CDR3 has 13 amino acids. V lost 6 bases and J lost 4, with 10 bases in between.

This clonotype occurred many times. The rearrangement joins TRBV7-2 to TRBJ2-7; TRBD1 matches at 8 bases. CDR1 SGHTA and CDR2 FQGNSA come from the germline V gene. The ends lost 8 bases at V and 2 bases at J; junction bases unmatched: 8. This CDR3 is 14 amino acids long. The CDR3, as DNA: TGTGCCAGCGGCGGACAGGGCCAAACCTACGAGCAGTACTTC. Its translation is CASGGQGQTYEQYF.

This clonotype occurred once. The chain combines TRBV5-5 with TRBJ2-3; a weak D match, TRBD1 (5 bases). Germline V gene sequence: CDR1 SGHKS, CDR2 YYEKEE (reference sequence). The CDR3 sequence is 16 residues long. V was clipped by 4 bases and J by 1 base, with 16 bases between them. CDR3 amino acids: CASSRVRDARTDTQYF. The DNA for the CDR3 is TGTGCCAGCAGCAGGGTCAGGGATGCGCGCACAGATACGCAGTATTTT.

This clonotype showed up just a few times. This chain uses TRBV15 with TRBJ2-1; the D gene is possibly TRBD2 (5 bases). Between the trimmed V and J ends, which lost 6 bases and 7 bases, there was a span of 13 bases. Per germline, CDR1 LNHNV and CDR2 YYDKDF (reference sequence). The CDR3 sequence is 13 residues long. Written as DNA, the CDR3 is TGTGCCACCAGGAAGAGGCCGGGGAATGAGCAGTTCTTC. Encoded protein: CATRKRPGNEQFF.

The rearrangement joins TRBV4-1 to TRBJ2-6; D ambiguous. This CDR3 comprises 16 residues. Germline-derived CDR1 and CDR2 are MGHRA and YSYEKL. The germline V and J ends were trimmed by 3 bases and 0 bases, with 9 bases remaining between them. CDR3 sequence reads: CASSHPTLSGANVLTF. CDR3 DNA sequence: TGCGCCAGCAGCCATCCCACTCTCTCTGGGGCCAACGTCCTGACTTTC.

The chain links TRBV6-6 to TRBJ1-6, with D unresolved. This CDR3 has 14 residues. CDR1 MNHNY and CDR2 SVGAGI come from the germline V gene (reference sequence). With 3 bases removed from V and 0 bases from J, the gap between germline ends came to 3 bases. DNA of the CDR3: TGTGCCAGCAGTTATGGCTCCTATAATTCACCCCTCCACTTT. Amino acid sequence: CASSYGSYNSPLHF.

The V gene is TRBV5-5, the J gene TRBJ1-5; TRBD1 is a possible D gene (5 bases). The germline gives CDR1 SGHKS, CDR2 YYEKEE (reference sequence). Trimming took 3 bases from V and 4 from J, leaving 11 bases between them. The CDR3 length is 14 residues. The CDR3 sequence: CASSYLQGNQPQHF. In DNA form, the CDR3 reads TGTGCCAGCAGCTATCTTCAGGGAAATCAGCCCCAGCATTTT. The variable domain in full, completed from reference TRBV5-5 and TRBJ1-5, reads DAGVTQSPTHLIKTRGQQVTLRCSPISGHKSVSWYQQVLGQGPQFIFQYYEKEERGRGNFPDRFSARQFPNYSSELNVNALLLGDSALYLCASSYLQGNQPQHFGDGTRLSIL.

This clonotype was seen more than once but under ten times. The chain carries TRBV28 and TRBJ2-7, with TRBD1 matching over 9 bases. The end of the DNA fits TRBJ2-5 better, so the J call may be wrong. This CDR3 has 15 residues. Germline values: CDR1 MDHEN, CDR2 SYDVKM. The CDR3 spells CASSKTTGGWGTQYF. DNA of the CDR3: TGTGCCAGCAGTAAGACTACAGGGGGCTGGGGGACCCAGTACTTC.

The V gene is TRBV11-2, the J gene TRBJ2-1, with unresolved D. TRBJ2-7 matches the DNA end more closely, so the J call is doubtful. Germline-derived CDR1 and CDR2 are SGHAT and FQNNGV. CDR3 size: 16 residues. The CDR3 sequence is CASSLEGETNYNEQYF. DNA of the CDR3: TGTGCCAGCAGCTTAGAAGGTGAGACGAACTACAATGAGCAGTACTTC.

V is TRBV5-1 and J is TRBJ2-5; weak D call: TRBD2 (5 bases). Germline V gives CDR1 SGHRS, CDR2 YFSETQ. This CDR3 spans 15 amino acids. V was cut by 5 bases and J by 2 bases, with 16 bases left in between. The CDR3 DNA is TGCGCCAGCAGTTTCATAATGGGGAGACAAGAGACCCAGTACTTC. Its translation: CASSFIMGRQETQYF.

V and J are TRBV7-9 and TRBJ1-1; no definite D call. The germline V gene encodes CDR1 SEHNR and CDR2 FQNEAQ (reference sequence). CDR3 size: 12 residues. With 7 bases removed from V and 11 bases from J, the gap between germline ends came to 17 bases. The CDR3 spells CASTTDTYDAFF. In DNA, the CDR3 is TGTGCCAGCACCACCGACACGTATGACGCTTTCTTT.

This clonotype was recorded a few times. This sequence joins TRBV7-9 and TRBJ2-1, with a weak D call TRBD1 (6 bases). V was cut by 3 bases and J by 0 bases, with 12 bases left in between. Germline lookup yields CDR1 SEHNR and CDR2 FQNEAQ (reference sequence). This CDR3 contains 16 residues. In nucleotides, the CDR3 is TGTGCCAGCAGCTTTGAAACAGGGCGCTCCTACAATGAGCAGTTCTTC. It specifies CASSFETGRSYNEQFF. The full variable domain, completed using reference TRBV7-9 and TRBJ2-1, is DTGVSQNPRHKITKRGQNVTFRCDPISEHNRLYWYRQTLGQGPEFLTYFQNEAQLEKSRLLSDRFSAERPKGSFSTLEIQRTEQGDSAMYLCASSFETGRSYNEQFFGPGTRLTVL.

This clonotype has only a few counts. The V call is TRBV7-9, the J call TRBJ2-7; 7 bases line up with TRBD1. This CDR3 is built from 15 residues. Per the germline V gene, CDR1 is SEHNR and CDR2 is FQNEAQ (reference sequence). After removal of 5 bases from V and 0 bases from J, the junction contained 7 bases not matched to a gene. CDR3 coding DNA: TGTGCCAGCAGCCAGGGGGAGTATGCCTCCTACGAGCAGTACTTC. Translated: CASSQGEYASYEQYF.

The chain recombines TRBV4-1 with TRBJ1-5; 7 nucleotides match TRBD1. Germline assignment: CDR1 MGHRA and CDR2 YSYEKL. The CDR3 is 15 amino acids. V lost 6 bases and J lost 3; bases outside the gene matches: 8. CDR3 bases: TGCGCCAGCAGTTCCGGGACAGATTACAATCAGCCCCAGCATTTT. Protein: CASSSGTDYNQPQHF.

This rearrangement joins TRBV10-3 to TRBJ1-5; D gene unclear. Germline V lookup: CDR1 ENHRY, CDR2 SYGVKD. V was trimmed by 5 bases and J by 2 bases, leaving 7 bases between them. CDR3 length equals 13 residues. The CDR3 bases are TGTGCCATCAGTATGGAGGGCAATCAGCCCCAGCATTTT. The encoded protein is CAISMEGNQPQHF.

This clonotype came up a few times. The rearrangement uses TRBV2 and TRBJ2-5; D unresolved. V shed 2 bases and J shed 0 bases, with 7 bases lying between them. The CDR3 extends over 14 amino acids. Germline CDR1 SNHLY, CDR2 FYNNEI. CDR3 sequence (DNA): TGTGCCAGCAGTGAACAGTTTTACCAAGAGACCCAGTACTTC. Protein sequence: CASSEQFYQETQYF. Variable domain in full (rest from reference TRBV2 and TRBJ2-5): EPEVTQTPSHQVTQMGQEVILRCVPISNHLYFYWYRQILGQKVEFLVSFYNNEISEKSEIFDDQFSVERPDGSNFTLKIRSTKLEDSAMYFCASSEQFYQETQYFGPGTRLLVL.

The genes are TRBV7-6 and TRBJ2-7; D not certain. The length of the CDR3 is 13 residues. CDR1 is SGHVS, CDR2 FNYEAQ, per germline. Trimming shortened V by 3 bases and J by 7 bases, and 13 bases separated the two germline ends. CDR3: CASSFGAEFEQYF. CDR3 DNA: TGTGCCAGCAGCTTTGGAGCTGAGTTTGAGCAGTACTTC. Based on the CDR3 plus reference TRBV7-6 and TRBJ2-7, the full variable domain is GAGVSQSPRYKVTKRGQDVALRCDPISGHVSLYWYRQALGQGPEFLTYFNYEAQQDKSGLPNDRFSAERPEGSISTLTIQRTEQRDSAMYRCASSFGAEFEQYFGPGTRLTVT.

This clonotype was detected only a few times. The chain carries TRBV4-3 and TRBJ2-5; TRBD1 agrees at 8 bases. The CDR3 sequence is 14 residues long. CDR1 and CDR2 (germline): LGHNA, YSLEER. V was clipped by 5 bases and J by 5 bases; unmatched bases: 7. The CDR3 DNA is TGCGCCAGCAGCTTAAAGACAGGGGAGGAGACCCAGTACTTC. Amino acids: CASSLKTGEETQYF.

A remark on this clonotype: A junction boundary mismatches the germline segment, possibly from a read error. CDR3 loop: CACSLVGDTQYF. The CDR3 DNA is TGTGCCTGCAGCTTAGTGGGTGATACGCAGTATTTT. V usage is TRBV7-9 and J usage is TRBJ2-3; D call uncertain. The CDR3 sequence is 12 residues long. Germline V gene sequence: CDR1 SEHNR, CDR2 FQNEAQ (reference sequence).

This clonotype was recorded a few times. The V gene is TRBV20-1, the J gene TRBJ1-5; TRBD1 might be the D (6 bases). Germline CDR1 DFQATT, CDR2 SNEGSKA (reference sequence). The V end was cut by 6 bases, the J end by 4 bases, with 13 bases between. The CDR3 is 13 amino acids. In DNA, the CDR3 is TGCAGTGCGACAGGCGGTTGGAATCAGCCCCAGCATTTT. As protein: CSATGGWNQPQHF.